A selection of T cell receptor beta chains follows, all from one sample in a study of T cells in Graves' hyperthyroidism and ophthalmopathy. TCRdb reprocessed the multiplex PCR reads via MiXCR and lists one record per CDR3 protein. The sample yields some 600,000 distinct CDR3 sequences, approximately 15% seen once. Material: blood. All receptors come from a woman in her twenties or thirties with Graves' hyperthyroidism that later progressed to Graves' ophthalmopathy. The CDR3 runs from the conserved cysteine through the conserved F or W. A D gene is named only where the DNA matches it firmly. Expanded clones are given a class, and other clones once, few, many or no size at all.

TRBD1 TRBJ1-5 many TRBV5-1 TGCGCCAGCAGCACCGGGACAGATAATCAGCCCCAGCATTTT CASSTGTDNQPQHF
- TRBJ2-2 many TRBV20-1 TGCAGTGCTAGAGTGGGGGGAGTTAACACCGGGGAGCTGTTTTTT CSARVGGVNTGELFF
- TRBJ2-3 many TRBV20-1 TGCAGTGCGCCGGGGGTCGCTAGCACAGATACGCAGTATTTT CSAPGVASTDTQYF
TRBD2 TRBJ2-2 - TRBV19 TGTGCCAGCGGGACTAGCGGGAGGGCCGGGGAGCTGTTTTTT CASGTSGRAGELFF
- TRBJ2-5 many TRBV5-1 TGCGCCAGCAGCTTAGGAGGTGACGAGACCCAGTACTTC CASSLGGDETQYF
TRBD1 TRBJ2-7 few TRBV14 TGTGCCAGCAGCCATGATTCGGGACAGGGGTCCTACGAGCAGTACTTC CASSHDSGQGSYEQYF
- TRBJ1-1 many TRBV2 TGTGCCAGCAGACAGGGACTCTATGCTGAAGCTTTCTTT CASRQGLYAEAFF
TRBD2 TRBJ2-7 - TRBV29-1 TGCAGCGTTGAAGGGCTGGGGGGGTACGAGCAGTACTTC CSVEGLGGYEQYF
- TRBJ1-1 many TRBV11-3 TGTGCCAGCAGCCACCGGGATTTTACCATGAACACTGAAGCTTTCTTT CASSHRDFTMNTEAFF
- TRBJ1-2 - TRBV7-9 TGTGCCAGCCGCCGGGTGGCGGACGACACCTTC CASRRVADDTF
TRBD1 TRBJ2-2 many TRBV6-1 TGTGCCAGCACCAGTATGATAGACAGGGCCGGCGGGGAGCTGTTTTTT CASTSMIDRAGGELFF
TRBD2 TRBJ2-1 many TRBV7-9 TGTGCCAGCAGCCCCCTAGCGGAGAGGGTGAATGAGCAGTTCTTC CASSPLAERVNEQFF
- TRBJ1-5 - TRBV18 TGTGCCAGCTCACCAGGGGCGGGCCCGGAGGGAGGACCCCAGCATTTT CASSPGAGPEGGPQHF
- TRBJ1-6 many TRBV11-2 TGTGCCAGCAGCTTAGAGGGGAGTCTCTCACCCCTCCACTTT CASSLEGSLSPLHF
- TRBJ2-2 - TRBV20-1 TGCAGTGCCAGGCGCCTGGACACCGGGGAGCTGTTTTTT CSARRLDTGELFF